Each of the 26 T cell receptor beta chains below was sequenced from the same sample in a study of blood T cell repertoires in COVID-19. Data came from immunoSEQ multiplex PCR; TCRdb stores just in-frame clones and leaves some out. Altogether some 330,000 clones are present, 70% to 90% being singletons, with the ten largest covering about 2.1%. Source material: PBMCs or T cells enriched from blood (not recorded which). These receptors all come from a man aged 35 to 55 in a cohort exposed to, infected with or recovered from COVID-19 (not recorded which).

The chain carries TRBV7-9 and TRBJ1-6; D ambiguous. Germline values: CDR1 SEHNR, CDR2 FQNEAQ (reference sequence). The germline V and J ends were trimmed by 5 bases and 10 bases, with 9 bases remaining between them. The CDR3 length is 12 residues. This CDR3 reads CASSLDSSPLHF. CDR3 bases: TGTGCCAGCAGCCTGGATAGCTCACCCCTCCACTTT.

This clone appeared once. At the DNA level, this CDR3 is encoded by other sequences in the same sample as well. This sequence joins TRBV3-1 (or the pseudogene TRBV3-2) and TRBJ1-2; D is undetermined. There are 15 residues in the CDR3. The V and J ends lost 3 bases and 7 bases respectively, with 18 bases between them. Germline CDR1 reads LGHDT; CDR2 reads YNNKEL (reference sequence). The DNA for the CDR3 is TGTGCCAGCAGCCAGGAGGTCAGGAGGGAACTTGGCTACACCTTC. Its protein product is CASSQEVRRELGYTF.

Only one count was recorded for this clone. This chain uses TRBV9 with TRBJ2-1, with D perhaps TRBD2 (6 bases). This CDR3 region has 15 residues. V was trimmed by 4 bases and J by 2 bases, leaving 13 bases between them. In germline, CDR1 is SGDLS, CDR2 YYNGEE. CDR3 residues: CASSLVLAAYNEQFF. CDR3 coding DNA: TGTGCCAGCAGCTTAGTATTAGCGGCCTACAATGAGCAGTTCTTC.

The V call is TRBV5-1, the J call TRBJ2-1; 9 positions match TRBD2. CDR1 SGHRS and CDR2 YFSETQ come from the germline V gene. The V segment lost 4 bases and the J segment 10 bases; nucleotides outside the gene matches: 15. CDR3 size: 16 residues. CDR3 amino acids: CASSRGGLAGSWEQFF. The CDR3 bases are TGCGCCAGCAGCAGAGGGGGCCTAGCGGGATCATGGGAGCAGTTCTTC.

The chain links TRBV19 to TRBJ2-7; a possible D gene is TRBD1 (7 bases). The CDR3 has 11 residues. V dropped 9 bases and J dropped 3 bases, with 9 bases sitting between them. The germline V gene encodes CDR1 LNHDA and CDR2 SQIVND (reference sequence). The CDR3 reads CASRGVYEQYF. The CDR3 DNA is TGTGCCAGCAGGGGGGTCTACGAGCAGTACTTC.

The CDR3 region is CASSALAGLDNEQFF. Here the CDR3 DNA reads TGTGCCAGTAGTGCCCTAGCGGGACTGGACAATGAGCAGTTCTTC. The V call is TRBV19, the J call TRBJ2-1; TRBD2 matches at 9 bases. The germline CDR1 and CDR2 sequences are LNHDA and SQIVND (reference sequence). The CDR3 loop spans 15 amino acids. V was clipped by 5 bases and J by 5 bases; unmatched bases: 7.

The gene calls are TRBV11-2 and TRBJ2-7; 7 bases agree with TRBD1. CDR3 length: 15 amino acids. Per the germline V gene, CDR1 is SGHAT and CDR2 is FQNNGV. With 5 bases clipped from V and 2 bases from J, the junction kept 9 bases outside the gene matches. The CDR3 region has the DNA TGTGCCAGCAGCCCCCGGGACAGTAGGGCCTACGAGCAGTACTTC. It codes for CASSPRDSRAYEQYF.

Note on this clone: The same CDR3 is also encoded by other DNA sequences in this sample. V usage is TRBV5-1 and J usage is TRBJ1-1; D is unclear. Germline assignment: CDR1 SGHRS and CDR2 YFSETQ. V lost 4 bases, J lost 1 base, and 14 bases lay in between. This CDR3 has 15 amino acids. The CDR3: CASSPREGGNTEAFF. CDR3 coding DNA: TGCGCCAGCAGCCCCCGGGAGGGCGGGAACACTGAAGCTTTCTTT.

For the CDR3, the DNA is TGCGCCAGCAGCACGCGTCCCGGGGACACCGGGGAGCTGTTTTTT. Its translation is CASSTRPGDTGELFF. The V and J genes are TRBV5-1 and TRBJ2-2; tentative D call: TRBD2 (5 bases). Germline loops: CDR1 SGHRS, CDR2 YFSETQ. The V and J ends lost 4 bases and 3 bases respectively, with 13 bases between them. The CDR3 is made up of 15 amino acids.

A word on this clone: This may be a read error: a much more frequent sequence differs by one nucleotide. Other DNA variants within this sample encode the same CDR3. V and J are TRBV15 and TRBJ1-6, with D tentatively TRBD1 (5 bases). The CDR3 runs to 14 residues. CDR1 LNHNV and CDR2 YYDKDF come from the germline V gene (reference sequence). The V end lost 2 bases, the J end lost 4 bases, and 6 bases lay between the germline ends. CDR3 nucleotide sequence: TGTGCCACCAGCAGACAGGGTTATAATTCACCCCTCCACTTT. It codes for CATSRQGYNSPLHF.

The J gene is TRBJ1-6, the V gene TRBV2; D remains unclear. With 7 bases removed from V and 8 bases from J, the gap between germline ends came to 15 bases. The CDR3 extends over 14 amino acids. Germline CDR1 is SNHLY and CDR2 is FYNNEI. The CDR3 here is CASTRSRSDSPLHF. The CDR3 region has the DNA TGTGCCAGCACAAGATCACGGAGTGATTCACCCCTCCACTTT.

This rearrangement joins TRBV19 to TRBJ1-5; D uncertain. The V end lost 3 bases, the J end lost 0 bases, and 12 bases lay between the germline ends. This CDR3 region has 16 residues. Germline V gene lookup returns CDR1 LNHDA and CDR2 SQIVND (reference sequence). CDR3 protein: CASSMIPVYSNQPQHF. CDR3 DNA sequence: TGTGCCAGTAGTATGATTCCGGTTTATAGCAATCAGCCCCAGCATTTT.

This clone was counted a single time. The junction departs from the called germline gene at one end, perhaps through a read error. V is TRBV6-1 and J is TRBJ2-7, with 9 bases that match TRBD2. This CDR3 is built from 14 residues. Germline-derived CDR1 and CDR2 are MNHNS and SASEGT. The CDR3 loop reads CASSQAGGDYEQYF. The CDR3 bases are TGTGCCAGCAGTCAAGCGGGAGGAGACTACGAGCAGTACTTC.

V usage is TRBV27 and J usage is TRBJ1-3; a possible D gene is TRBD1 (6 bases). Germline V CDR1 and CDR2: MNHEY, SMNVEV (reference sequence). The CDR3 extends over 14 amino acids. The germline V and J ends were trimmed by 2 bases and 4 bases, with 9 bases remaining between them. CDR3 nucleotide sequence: TGTGCCAGCAGTTTAAACAGGGTCGGAAACACCATATATTTT. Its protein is CASSLNRVGNTIYF.

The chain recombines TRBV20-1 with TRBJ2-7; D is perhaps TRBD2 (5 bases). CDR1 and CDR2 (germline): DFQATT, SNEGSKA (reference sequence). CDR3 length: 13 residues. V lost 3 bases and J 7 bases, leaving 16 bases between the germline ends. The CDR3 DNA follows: TGCAGTGCTAGTGTACCATCTGCGGGTGAGCAGTACTTC. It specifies CSASVPSAGEQYF.

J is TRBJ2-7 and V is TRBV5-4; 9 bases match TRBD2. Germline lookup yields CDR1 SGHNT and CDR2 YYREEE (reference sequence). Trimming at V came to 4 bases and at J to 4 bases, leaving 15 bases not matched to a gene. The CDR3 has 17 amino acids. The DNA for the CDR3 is TGTGCCAGCAGCCGTAGAGAGGGTAGCGGGAGTAGGTACGAGCAGTACTTC. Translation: CASSRREGSGSRYEQYF.

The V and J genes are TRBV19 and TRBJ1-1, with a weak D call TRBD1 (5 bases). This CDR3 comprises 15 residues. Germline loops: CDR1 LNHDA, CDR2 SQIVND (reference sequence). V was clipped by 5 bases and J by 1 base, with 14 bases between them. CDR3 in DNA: TGTGCCAGTAGTCTGATCCAAAGGGGGAACACTGAAGCTTTCTTT. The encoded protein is CASSLIQRGNTEAFF.

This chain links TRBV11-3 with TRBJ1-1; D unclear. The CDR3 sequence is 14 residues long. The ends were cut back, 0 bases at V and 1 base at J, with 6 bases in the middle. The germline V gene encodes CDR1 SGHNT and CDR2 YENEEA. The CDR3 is CASSLDSRNTEAFF. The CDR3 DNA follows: TGTGCCAGCAGCTTAGATAGTCGGAACACTGAAGCTTTCTTT.

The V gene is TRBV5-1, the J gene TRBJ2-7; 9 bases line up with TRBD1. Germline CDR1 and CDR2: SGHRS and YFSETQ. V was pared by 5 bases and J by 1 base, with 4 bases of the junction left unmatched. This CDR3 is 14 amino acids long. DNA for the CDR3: TGCGCCAGCAGAACAGGGGGCAAGTCCTACGAGCAGTACTTC. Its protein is CASRTGGKSYEQYF.

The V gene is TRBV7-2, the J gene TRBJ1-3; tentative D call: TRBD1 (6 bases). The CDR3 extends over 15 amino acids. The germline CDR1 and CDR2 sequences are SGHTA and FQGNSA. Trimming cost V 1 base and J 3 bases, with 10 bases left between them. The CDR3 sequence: CASSLEPRGGNTIYF. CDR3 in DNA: TGTGCCAGCAGCTTAGAGCCCAGGGGTGGAAACACCATATATTTT.

CDR3 region: CASSVTGGRDEKLFF. CDR3 nucleotides: TGTGCCAGCAGTGTCACAGGGGGTCGGGATGAAAAACTGTTTTTT. The chain is built from TRBV27 and TRBJ1-4, with 8 nucleotides matching TRBD1. This CDR3 contains 15 residues. V shed 5 bases, J shed 6 bases, and the junction held 8 bases outside the gene matches. Germline V gives CDR1 MNHEY, CDR2 SMNVEV (reference sequence).

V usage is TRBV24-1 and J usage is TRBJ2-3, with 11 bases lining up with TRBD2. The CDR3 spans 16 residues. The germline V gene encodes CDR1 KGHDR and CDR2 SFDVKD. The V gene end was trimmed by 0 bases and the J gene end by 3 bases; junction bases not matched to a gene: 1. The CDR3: CATSDLTSGSTDTQYF. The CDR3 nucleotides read TGTGCCACCAGTGATTTGACTAGCGGGAGTACAGATACGCAGTATTTT.

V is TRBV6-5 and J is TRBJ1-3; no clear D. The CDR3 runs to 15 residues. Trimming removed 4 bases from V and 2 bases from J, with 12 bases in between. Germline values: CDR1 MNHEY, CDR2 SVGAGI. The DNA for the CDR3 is TGTGCCAGCAGTTCATCCACAGTAACTGGAAACACCATATATTTT. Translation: CASSSSTVTGNTIYF.

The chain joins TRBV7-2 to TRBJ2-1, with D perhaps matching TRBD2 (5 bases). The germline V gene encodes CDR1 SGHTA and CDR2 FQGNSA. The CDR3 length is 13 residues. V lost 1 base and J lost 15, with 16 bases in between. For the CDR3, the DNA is TGTGCCAGCAGCTTAGGAGTAGGACTTCGACGGTTCTTC. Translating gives CASSLGVGLRRFF. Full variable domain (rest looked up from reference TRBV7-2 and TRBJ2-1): GAGVSQSPSNKVTEKGKDVELRCDPISGHTALYWYRQSLGQGLEFLIYFQGNSAPDKSGLPSDRFSAERTGGSVSTLTIQRTQQEDSAVYLCASSLGVGLRRFFGPGTRLTVL.

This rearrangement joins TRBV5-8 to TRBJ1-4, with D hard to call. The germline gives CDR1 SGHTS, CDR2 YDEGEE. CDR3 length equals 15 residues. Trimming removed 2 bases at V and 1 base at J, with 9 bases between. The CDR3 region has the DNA TGTGCCAGCAGCTTACAAAGAGGAACTAATGAAAAACTGTTTTTT. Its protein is CASSLQRGTNEKLFF.

CDR3 coding DNA: TGCGCCAGCAGCCCGTACAATCCGGGACTAGCGAAGGGTGAGCAGTTCTTC. It encodes CASSPYNPGLAKGEQFF. The V gene is TRBV5-1, the J gene TRBJ2-1; 10 bases are a match to TRBD2. CDR1 and CDR2 from the germline V gene are SGHRS and YFSETQ. The CDR3 is 17 residues long. The trim removed 4 bases at V and 9 bases at J, leaving 16 bases unmatched.